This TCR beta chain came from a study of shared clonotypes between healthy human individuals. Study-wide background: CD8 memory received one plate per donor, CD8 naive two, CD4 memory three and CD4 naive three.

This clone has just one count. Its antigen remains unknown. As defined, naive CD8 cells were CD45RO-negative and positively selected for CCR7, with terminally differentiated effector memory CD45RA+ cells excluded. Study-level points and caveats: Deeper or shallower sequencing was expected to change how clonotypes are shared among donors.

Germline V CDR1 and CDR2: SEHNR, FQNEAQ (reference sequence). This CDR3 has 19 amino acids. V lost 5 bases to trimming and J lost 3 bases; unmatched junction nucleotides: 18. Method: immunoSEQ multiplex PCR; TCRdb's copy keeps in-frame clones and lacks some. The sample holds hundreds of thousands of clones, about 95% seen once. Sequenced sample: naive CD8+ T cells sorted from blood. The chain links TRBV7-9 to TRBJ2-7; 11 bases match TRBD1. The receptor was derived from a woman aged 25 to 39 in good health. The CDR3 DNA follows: TGTGCCAGCAGCGGACCTTCTGGTACGGACAGGGGGCCCTTCTACGAGCAGTACTTC. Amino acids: CASSGPSGTDRGPFYEQYF.